These T cell receptor beta chains were read from a single sample in a study of beta chain features in type 1 diabetes. Here immunoSEQ multiplex PCR was the method, and the copy in TCRdb shows in-frame clones only, minus some. Of hundreds of thousands of clones detected, roughly 16% appear once; the ten largest clones hold about 0.097%. The sequenced sample was naive CD4+ T cells from blood. Every receptor here comes from a man younger than 35 in good health. Each CDR3 is given with its conserved first and last residue. The D gene is left open where the match is weak. The listing skips clone size in some rows; elsewhere it reads once, few, many or a size class.

J gene,clone size,D gene,V gene,CDR3 length,CDR3 protein,CDR3 DNA
TRBJ1-1,few,-,TRBV7-2,15,CASSRNLVTNTEAFF,TGTGCCAGCAGCCGAAATTTAGTTACGAACACTGAAGCTTTCTTT
TRBJ1-5,few,-,TRBV2,14,CASSGQGNNQPQHF,TGTGCCAGCAGTGGTCAGGGGAACAATCAGCCCCAGCATTTT
TRBJ2-5,-,-,TRBV7-9,14,CASSLGGSQETQYF,TGTGCCAGCAGCTTAGGGGGAAGCCAAGAGACCCAGTACTTC
TRBJ2-3,few,TRBD2,TRBV10-2,19,CASSESRAPSGGYTDTQYF,TGCGCCAGCAGTGAGTCGAGGGCTCCTAGCGGGGGATACACAGATACGCAGTATTTT
TRBJ1-4,few,-,TRBV5-4,14,CASSGGQTNEKLFF,TGTGCCAGCAGCGGGGGACAAACTAATGAAAAACTGTTTTTT
TRBJ2-7,-,TRBD1,TRBV9,15,CASSAFLGQSYEQYF,TGTGCCAGCAGCGCCTTCCTGGGACAGTCCTACGAGCAGTACTTC
TRBJ2-5,few,-,TRBV6-6,12,CASSYSGPRQYF,TGTGCCAGCAGTTACTCGGGGCCGAGACAGTACTTC
TRBJ2-3,-,TRBD1,TRBV7-9,17,CASSLRQGHLVSDTQYF,TGTGCCAGCAGCCTCAGACAGGGCCATCTGGTTTCGGATACGCAGTATTTT
TRBJ1-5,few,-,TRBV7-2,17,CASSPGGMSVRNQPQHF,TGTGCCAGCAGCCCCGGGGGTATGAGTGTTCGCAATCAGCCCCAGCATTTT
TRBJ2-7,-,-,TRBV15,16,CATSRDRQTGPYEQYF,TGTGCCACCAGCAGAGATCGCCAGACAGGTCCCTACGAGCAGTACTTC
TRBJ1-2,-,-,TRBV9,17,CASSPLDRFSANYGYTF,TGTGCCAGCAGCCCCTTGGACCGATTTTCAGCTAACTATGGCTACACCTTC
TRBJ2-5,few,-,TRBV5-1,15,CASSLGRGQQETQYF,TGCGCCAGCAGCTTGGGCAGGGGCCAGCAAGAGACCCAGTACTTC
TRBJ2-1,-,-,TRBV27,14,CASSPWTANNEQFF,TGTGCCAGCAGTCCCTGGACAGCGAACAATGAGCAGTTCTTC
TRBJ2-3,once,-,TRBV11-3,17,CASSARQVLGPTDTQYF,TGTGCCAGCAGCGCCCGACAGGTATTGGGACCCACAGATACGCAGTATTTT
TRBJ1-4,few,-,TRBV2,11,CAKRMEEKLFF,TGTGCCAAAAGGATGGAGGAAAAACTGTTTTTT
TRBJ2-3,few,TRBD2,TRBV9,19,CASSVEPTTSGLSTDTQYF,TGTGCCAGCAGCGTAGAGCCCACCACTAGCGGGCTTAGCACAGATACGCAGTATTTT